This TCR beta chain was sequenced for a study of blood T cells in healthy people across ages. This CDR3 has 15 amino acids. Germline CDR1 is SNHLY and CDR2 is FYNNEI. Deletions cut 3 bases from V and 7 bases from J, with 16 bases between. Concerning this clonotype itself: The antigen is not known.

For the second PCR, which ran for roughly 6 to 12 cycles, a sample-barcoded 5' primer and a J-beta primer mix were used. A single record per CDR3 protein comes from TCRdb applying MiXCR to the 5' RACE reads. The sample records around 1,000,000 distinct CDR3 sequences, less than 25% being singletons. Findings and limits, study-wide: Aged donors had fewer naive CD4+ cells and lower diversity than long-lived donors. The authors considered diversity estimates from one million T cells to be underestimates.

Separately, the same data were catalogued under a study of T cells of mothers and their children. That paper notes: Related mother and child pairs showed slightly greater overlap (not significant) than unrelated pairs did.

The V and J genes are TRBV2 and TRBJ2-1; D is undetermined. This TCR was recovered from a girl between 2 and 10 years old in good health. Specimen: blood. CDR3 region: CASSDVLRSKNEQFF. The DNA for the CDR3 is TGTGCCAGCAGTGATGTTTTGCGGTCAAAAAATGAGCAGTTCTTC. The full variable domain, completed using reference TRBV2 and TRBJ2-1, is EPEVTQTPSHQVTQMGQEVILRCVPISNHLYFYWYRQILGQKVEFLVSFYNNEISEKSEIFDDQFSVERPDGSNFTLKIRSTKLEDSAMYFCASSDVLRSKNEQFFGPGTRLTVL.